This T cell receptor (beta chain) was sequenced during a study of cytomegalovirus exposure and HLA in healthy donors. Germline V lookup: CDR1 MNHEY, CDR2 SVGAGI. V lost 5 bases to trimming and J lost 3 bases; unmatched junction nucleotides: 6. The CDR3 spans 14 residues. Both 60 Vbeta primers and 13 Jbeta primers went into the PCR. This table comes from immunoSEQ multiplex PCR, and its TCRdb copy is limited to in-frame clones, with some not included. The repertoire holds roughly 110,000 clones, with approximately 70% as singletons. This receptor was obtained from a man aged 30 to 39 in good health and CMV-seropositive. The chain employs TRBV6-5 and TRBJ1-2; 7 positions agree with TRBD1. Sequenced material: PBMCs. DNA of the CDR3: TGTGCCAGCAGTCCCGAGGGACAGCACTATGGCTACACCTTC. It yields the protein CASSPEGQHYGYTF.